These 27 T cell receptor beta chains were all obtained from the same sample, sequenced in a study of vaccination effects on CD4 cells after COVID-19. Sequencing was performed with immunoSEQ multiplex PCR; in TCRdb, only in-frame clones are kept and a portion is missing. The sample lists 25,000 to 35,000 clones, around 72% occurring once. Sequencing was preceded by expansion of antigen-specific CD4+ T cells with viral peptide pools in the ViraFEST assay. Culturing for approximately 10 days preceded CD4+ T cell isolation. The vaccine recipients had no prior SARS-CoV-2 infection, with negative nucleocapsid antibodies. Which antigens these TCRs recognize remains unknown. The starting material was CD4+ T cells from PBMCs cultured with SARS-CoV-2 spike peptides, obtained before COVID-19 vaccination. Source of these receptors: a human donor who received a COVID-19 vaccine.

The chain joins TRBV29-1 to TRBJ2-3, with no clear D. Trimming cost V 3 bases and J 0 bases, with 16 bases left between them. The CDR3 is 16 amino acids. Germline V gene lookup returns CDR1 SQVTM and CDR2 ANQGSEA. CDR3 sequence: CSVDRRLSLSTDTQYF. The CDR3 DNA is TGCAGCGTTGATCGAAGGTTGTCCCTCAGCACAGATACGCAGTATTTT.

A few counts support this clone. The CDR3 protein is CASSYSTGGNQPQHF. Here the CDR3 DNA reads TGTGCCAGCAGTTACTCGACTGGAGGCAATCAGCCCCAGCATTTT. The rearrangement links TRBV6-5 to TRBJ1-5, with D hard to call. Between the trimmed V and J ends, which lost 0 bases and 2 bases, there was a span of 8 bases. CDR3 length: 15 amino acids. Germline CDR1 is MNHEY and CDR2 is SVGAGI.

This sequence joins TRBV7-9 and TRBJ1-1; D may be TRBD1 (5 bases). CDR3 length: 15 residues. V was clipped by 0 bases and J by 5 bases, with 13 bases between them. CDR1 is SEHNR, CDR2 FQNEAQ, per germline (reference sequence). CDR3 amino acids: CASSLAGGGFTEAFF. In DNA, the CDR3 is TGTGCCAGCAGCTTAGCTGGGGGGGGGTTTACTGAAGCTTTCTTT. The variable domain in full, with the rest retrieved from reference TRBV7-9 and TRBJ1-1, is DTGVSQNPRHKITKRGQNVTFRCDPISEHNRLYWYRQTLGQGPEFLTYFQNEAQLEKSRLLSDRFSAERPKGSFSTLEIQRTEQGDSAMYLCASSLAGGGFTEAFFGQGTRLTVV.

V is TRBV9 and J is TRBJ2-1; 11 bases are a match to TRBD2. V was pared by 0 bases and J by 7 bases, with 6 bases of the junction left unmatched. The germline V gene has CDR1 SGDLS and CDR2 YYNGEE. CDR3 length: 16 amino acids. CDR3 bases: TGTGCCAGCAGCGTAGCACTAGCGGGAGATGGGAATGAGCAGTTCTTC. Its translation is CASSVALAGDGNEQFF. Together with reference TRBV9 and TRBJ2-1, the CDR3 gives the full variable domain: DSGVTQTPKHLITATGQRVTLRCSPRSGDLSVYWYQQSLDQGLQFLIQYYNGEERAKGNILERFSAQQFPDLHSELNLSSLELGDSALYFCASSVALAGDGNEQFFGPGTRLTVL.

J is TRBJ1-1 and V is TRBV5-1; D ambiguous. The CDR3 extends over 10 amino acids. V shed 5 bases and J shed 11 bases, with 10 bases lying between them. The germline CDR1 and CDR2 sequences are SGHRS and YFSETQ. CDR3 sequence reads: CASSGPGAFF. CDR3 nucleotides: TGCGCCAGCAGTGGGCCTGGGGCTTTCTTT.

The chain uses TRBV6-5 and TRBJ1-5; 8 nucleotides line up with TRBD1. The junction had 3 bases not matched to a gene; V was cut back by 7 bases and J by 1 base. This CDR3 contains 14 residues. Germline V gene data show CDR1 as MNHEY and CDR2 as SVGAGI. The CDR3 reads CASIRGPSNQPQHF. The CDR3 DNA follows: TGTGCCAGCATCAGGGGGCCCAGCAATCAGCCCCAGCATTTT.

The CDR3 DNA reads TGTGCCAGCATCGGCGGTTCCACCGGGGAGCTGTTTTTT. Protein: CASIGGSTGELFF. This sequence joins TRBV2 and TRBJ2-2, with no clear D. The ends were cut back, 7 bases at V and 4 bases at J, with 10 bases in the middle. The CDR3 runs 13 residues. Germline CDR1 SNHLY, CDR2 FYNNEI.

This clone has more than one count but fewer than ten. The chain couples TRBV30 to TRBJ2-7; D not certain. Germline values: CDR1 GTSNPN, CDR2 SVGIG (reference sequence). This CDR3 spans 11 amino acids. With 0 bases removed from V and 12 bases from J, the gap between germline ends came to 12 bases. The CDR3 reads CAWSVSSRRYF. The DNA for the CDR3 is TGTGCCTGGAGTGTATCCTCCCGGCGGTACTTC.

CDR3 sequence: CASSFGHTTEAFF. The CDR3 bases are TGTGCCAGCAGCTTCGGACACACTACTGAAGCTTTCTTT. This sequence joins TRBV5-6 and TRBJ1-1; weak D call: TRBD1 (5 bases). CDR3 size: 13 residues. Germline assignment: CDR1 SGHDT and CDR2 YYEEEE. V was pared by 2 bases and J by 5 bases, with 10 bases between.

This chain connects TRBV6-4 to TRBJ2-6; TRBD1 matches 7 bases. Germline loops: CDR1 MRHNA, CDR2 SNTAGT. Losses at the gene ends were 0 bases for V and 1 base for J; bases not matched to a gene: 6. The CDR3 loop spans 18 amino acids. CDR3 sequence: CASSDSTGAGSGANVLTF. In DNA, the CDR3 is TGTGCCAGCAGTGACTCTACAGGGGCTGGGTCTGGGGCCAACGTCCTGACTTTC.

The J gene is TRBJ1-2, the V gene TRBV5-4; a weak D match, TRBD1 (6 bases). Germline CDR1 and CDR2: SGHNT and YYREEE (reference sequence). The CDR3 consists of 14 residues. The V end lost 0 bases, the J end lost 3 bases, and 9 bases lay between the germline ends. The CDR3 sequence is CASSLVDRDYGYTF. The CDR3 region has the DNA TGTGCCAGCAGCTTGGTGGACAGAGACTATGGCTACACCTTC. Together with reference TRBV5-4 and TRBJ1-2, the CDR3 gives the full variable domain: ETGVTQSPTHLIKTRGQQVTLRCSSQSGHNTVSWYQQALGQGPQFIFQYYREEENGRGNFPPRFSGLQFPNYSSELNVNALELDDSALYLCASSLVDRDYGYTFGSGTRLTVV.

CDR3 DNA: TGTGCCAGCAGCCTCTTAACCACGAATCAGCCCCAGCATTTT. Translation: CASSLLTTNQPQHF. The chain combines TRBV7-2 with TRBJ1-5, with D unclear. The V and J ends lost 5 bases and 4 bases respectively, with 12 bases between them. The V gene's germline CDR1 is SGHTA and CDR2 FQGNSA. The CDR3 is 14 amino acids.

The chain employs TRBV30 and TRBJ2-1; D gene uncertain. Trimming cost V 0 bases and J 5 bases, with 5 bases left between them. The CDR3 totals 12 residues. From germline, CDR1 is GTSNPN and CDR2 SVGIG (reference sequence). The CDR3 DNA is TGTGCCTGGAGTGTAATCAACAATGAGCAGTTCTTC. Encoded protein: CAWSVINNEQFF. Together with reference TRBV30 and TRBJ2-1, the CDR3 gives the full variable domain: SQTIHQWPATLVQPVGSPLSLECTVEGTSNPNLYWYRQAAGRGLQLLFYSVGIGQISSEVPQNLSASRPQDRQFILSSKKLLLSDSGFYLCAWSVINNEQFFGPGTRLTVL.

The chain is built from TRBV25-1 and TRBJ1-2; 8 bases agree with TRBD1. CDR1 is MGHDK, CDR2 SYGVNS, per germline. This CDR3 has 15 residues. With V trimmed by 4 bases and J by 3 bases, 7 bases remained unmatched. As DNA, the CDR3 is TGTGCCAGCAGTGGCTTAGACAGGGGCGACTATGGCTACACCTTC. This sequence encodes CASSGLDRGDYGYTF.

The chain recombines TRBV3-1 (or the pseudogene TRBV3-2) with TRBJ1-2; D uncertain. CDR1 and CDR2 (germline): LGHDT, YNNKEL (reference sequence). The CDR3 length is 13 residues. The V and J ends lost 1 base and 5 bases respectively, with 8 bases between them. The CDR3 DNA reads as TGTGCCAGCAGCCAAGGCACGGTGTATGGCTACACCTTC. It specifies CASSQGTVYGYTF.

V gene TRBV9 combines with J gene TRBJ1-2, with 7 bases identical to TRBD1. V lost 3 bases, J lost 5 bases, and 4 bases stayed unmatched. The CDR3 runs to 13 residues. Germline V gene data show CDR1 as SGDLS and CDR2 as YYNGEE. Here the CDR3 reads CASSDGTDYGYTF. CDR3 nucleotides: TGTGCCAGCAGCGACGGGACAGATTATGGCTACACCTTC. The whole variable domain, remainder taken from reference TRBV9 and TRBJ1-2, is DSGVTQTPKHLITATGQRVTLRCSPRSGDLSVYWYQQSLDQGLQFLIQYYNGEERAKGNILERFSAQQFPDLHSELNLSSLELGDSALYFCASSDGTDYGYTFGSGTRLTVV.

The rearrangement links TRBV29-1 to TRBJ2-2; no clear D. Trimming stripped 4 bases from V and 4 bases from J, with 10 bases between. There are 13 residues in the CDR3. CDR1 and CDR2 from the germline V gene are SQVTM and ANQGSEA. The CDR3, as DNA: TGCAGCGTTGTTTCCACGGGCACCGGGGAGCTGTTTTTT. It yields the protein CSVVSTGTGELFF.

This clone occurred a few times. J is TRBJ1-5 and V is TRBV19; 9 bases fit TRBD1. The CDR3 is made up of 15 amino acids. The germline V gene encodes CDR1 LNHDA and CDR2 SQIVND (reference sequence). This chain's CDR3 is CASPRDRDSNQPQHF. In nucleotides, the CDR3 is TGTGCGTCTCCCCGGGACAGGGATAGCAATCAGCCCCAGCATTTT.

V and J are TRBV10-1 and TRBJ2-2, with D possibly being TRBD2 (6 bases). V lost 7 bases to trimming and J lost 1 base, with 19 bases between them. The germline gives CDR1 WNHNN, CDR2 SYGVQD (reference sequence). The CDR3 loop spans 17 amino acids. CDR3 amino acids: CASTVSGGDVNTGELFF. CDR3 nucleotides: TGCGCCAGCACGGTTTCCGGGGGTGACGTGAACACCGGGGAGCTGTTTTTT.

V gene TRBV7-2 combines with J gene TRBJ2-7, with unresolved D. This CDR3 spans 12 amino acids. Trimming took 5 bases from V and 4 from J, leaving 9 bases between them. Germline V lookup: CDR1 SGHTA, CDR2 FQGNSA. CDR3 sequence reads: CASSLGWYEQYF. In nucleotides, the CDR3 is TGTGCCAGCAGCCTCGGTTGGTACGAGCAGTACTTC.

The chain combines TRBV5-1 with TRBJ2-5; 7 nucleotides agree with TRBD2. Germline trimming cut 2 bases from V and 2 bases from J; bases unmatched to any gene: 6. This CDR3 has 15 amino acids. Germline loops: CDR1 SGHRS, CDR2 YFSETQ. The DNA of the CDR3 is TGCGCCAGCAGCTTTAGGGGACTAACTCAAGAGACCCAGTACTTC. It translates to CASSFRGLTQETQYF.

The V gene is TRBV7-9, the J gene TRBJ1-1; TRBD1 matches at 7 bases. CDR3 length: 18 amino acids. Losses at the gene ends were 2 bases for V and 0 bases for J; bases not matched to a gene: 12. Germline V gene sequence: CDR1 SEHNR, CDR2 FQNEAQ (reference sequence). CDR3 sequence reads: CASSLYGNRGLMNTEAFF. CDR3 in DNA: TGTGCCAGCAGCTTATACGGCAACAGGGGACTAATGAACACTGAAGCTTTCTTT.

J is TRBJ1-2 and V is TRBV13, with TRBD1 identical over 9 bases. CDR3 size: 14 residues. Germline V gives CDR1 PRHDT, CDR2 FYEKMQ (reference sequence). V shed 5 bases and J 1 base; nucleotides not matched to a gene: 2. The CDR3, as DNA: TGTGCCAGCAGCCAGGGACAGGGTAACTATGGCTACACCTTC. This encodes CASSQGQGNYGYTF.

This rearrangement joins TRBV5-1 to TRBJ1-1; 10 bases agree with TRBD1. This CDR3 is built from 15 residues. V gave up 3 bases and J gave up 4 bases; unmatched junction bases: 6. CDR1 is SGHRS and CDR2 is YFSETQ in the germline V gene. The CDR3 reads CASSSDRGRGTEAFF. As DNA, the CDR3 is TGCGCCAGCAGCTCCGACAGGGGGCGCGGCACTGAAGCTTTCTTT.

The gene calls are TRBV3-1 (or the pseudogene TRBV3-2) and TRBJ2-7; 11 bases fit TRBD2. The CDR3 extends over 15 amino acids. V was pared by 1 base and J by 5 bases, with 4 bases of the junction left unmatched. Per the germline V gene, CDR1 is LGHDT and CDR2 is YNNKEL (reference sequence). The DNA of the CDR3 is TGTGCCAGCAGCCAAGTGCTAGCGGGAGGCGACGAGCAGTACTTC. This codes for CASSQVLAGGDEQYF.

This clone was found once. The V and J genes are TRBV9 and TRBJ2-3, with 7 bases identical to TRBD2. The CDR3 is 13 residues long. The germline V gene has CDR1 SGDLS and CDR2 YYNGEE. The junction had 3 bases not matched to a gene; V was cut back by 6 bases and J by 2 bases. CDR3 region: CASTSGYTDTQYF. CDR3 coding DNA: TGTGCCAGCACTAGCGGTTACACAGATACGCAGTATTTT.

The J gene is TRBJ2-5, the V gene TRBV7-9, with D possibly TRBD1 on 6 matching bases. Trimming pared 0 bases from V and 6 bases from J, leaving 14 bases between. CDR3 length: 15 amino acids. Germline CDR1 SEHNR, CDR2 FQNEAQ (reference sequence). CDR3 nucleotides: TGTGCCAGCAGCTTAGCCATACGGACAGAGAAGACCCAGTACTTC. Translation: CASSLAIRTEKTQYF.